The sample holds a few counts of the clone carrying this T cell receptor beta chain. The data are from a study of response to subunit inactivated influenza vaccine. Germline V gene sequence: CDR1 DFQATT, CDR2 SNEGSKA (reference sequence). The V and J ends lost 0 bases and 1 base respectively, with 12 bases between them. CDR3 length equals 15 residues. MiXCR, run by TCRdb on the RT-PCR reads, gives a single entry per CDR3 protein. The sample lists roughly 180,000 distinct CDR3 sequences; about 10% were seen once. The genes are TRBV20-1 and TRBJ1-1; a weak D match, TRBD1 (5 bases). This sample comprised non-naive T cells sorted from PBMCs, obtained on the day of vaccination. This receptor was identified in a man aged 50-60 years who received an inactivated influenza vaccine. This chain's CDR3 is CSARDLRGSNTEAFF. CDR3 DNA sequence: TGCAGTGCTAGAGATCTAAGGGGATCGAACACTGAAGCTTTCTTT.